The 31 T cell receptor beta chains below come from one sample, sequenced in a study of CD8 T cells in Susac syndrome. A quantity of roughly 0.5 to 1 ug RNA underwent reverse transcription using random hexamers. TCRdb redid the calling of the immunoSEQ multiplex PCR reads with MiXCR, one entry per CDR3 protein. The sample contains tens of thousands of distinct CDR3 sequences, just over 90% of which appear only once. The specimen was CD4+ T cells from PBMCs. The receptors originated from a human donor with Susac syndrome.

This sequence joins TRBV28 and TRBJ2-7, with 9 bases aligning to TRBD1. Germline-derived CDR1 and CDR2 are MDHEN and SYDVKM. V gave up 2 bases and J gave up 6 bases; unmatched junction bases: 8. The CDR3 has 15 amino acids. CDR3 sequence (DNA): TGTGCCAGCAGTTTAGGGACAGGGTCGGGACGCGAGCAGTACTTC. Protein sequence: CASSLGTGSGREQYF.

The chain carries TRBV7-9 and TRBJ1-4; D may be TRBD1 (5 bases). Deletions cut 5 bases from V and 0 bases from J, with 16 bases between. The CDR3 is made up of 17 amino acids. In germline, CDR1 is SEHNR, CDR2 FQNEAQ (reference sequence). CDR3 protein: CASSGTHKGATNEKLFF. CDR3 sequence (DNA): TGTGCCAGCAGCGGGACCCATAAAGGGGCAACTAATGAAAAACTGTTTTTT. Looking up the rest from reference TRBV7-9 and TRBJ1-4 gives the full variable domain: DTGVSQNPRHKITKRGQNVTFRCDPISEHNRLYWYRQTLGQGPEFLTYFQNEAQLEKSRLLSDRFSAERPKGSFSTLEIQRTEQGDSAMYLCASSGTHKGATNEKLFFGSGTQLSVL.

The chain is built from TRBV20-1 and TRBJ1-3; the D gene is possibly TRBD1 (6 bases). The CDR3 covers 15 residues. The V gene's germline CDR1 is DFQATT and CDR2 SNEGSKA (reference sequence). V lost 1 base to trimming and J lost 4 bases, with 14 bases between them. The CDR3 here is CSARAPGVAGNTIYF. CDR3 in DNA: TGCAGTGCTAGAGCACCAGGGGTTGCGGGAAACACCATATATTTT.

The chain is built from TRBV15 and TRBJ2-7; tentative D call: TRBD1 (5 bases). V was clipped by 0 bases and J by 1 base, with 7 bases between them. Germline V gene sequence: CDR1 LNHNV, CDR2 YYDKDF (reference sequence). This CDR3 has 14 amino acids. CDR3 sequence: CATSRETGSYEQYF. The DNA of the CDR3 is TGTGCCACCAGCAGAGAAACAGGATCCTACGAGCAGTACTTC.

The genes are TRBV3-1 and TRBJ1-2; 9 bases line up with TRBD1. CDR1 LGHDT and CDR2 YNNKEL come from the germline V gene (reference sequence). The CDR3 spans 15 residues. V trimming: 3 bases; J trimming: 4 bases; junction bases outside the gene matches: 6. CDR3 in DNA: TGTGCCAGCAGCCACCGGGACAGGGCCACCTATGGCTACACCTTC. It encodes CASSHRDRATYGYTF.

A few counts support this clonotype. The chain couples TRBV2 to TRBJ1-4; the D gene is possibly TRBD1 (6 bases). Per germline, CDR1 SNHLY and CDR2 FYNNEI. This CDR3 has 14 amino acids. V dropped 8 bases and J dropped 6 bases, with 16 bases sitting between them. The CDR3: CASVRGPPDEKLFF. In DNA, the CDR3 is TGTGCCAGCGTGCGGGGGCCTCCGGATGAAAAACTGTTTTTT.

The chain carries TRBV20-1 and TRBJ2-6; TRBD1 might be the D (6 bases). This CDR3 is 15 amino acids long. Germline loops: CDR1 DFQATT, CDR2 SNEGSKA (reference sequence). Trimming pared 5 bases from V and 3 bases from J, leaving 14 bases between. The CDR3 DNA follows: TGCAGTGCTTTAATCAGGGGCTATGGGGCCAACGTCCTGACTTTC. It translates to CSALIRGYGANVLTF.

The rearrangement links TRBV4-2 to TRBJ2-1, with TRBD1 matching over 11 bases. CDR1 and CDR2 from the germline V gene are LGHNA and YNFKEQ. The trim removed 3 bases at V and 1 base at J, leaving 8 bases unmatched. CDR3 length equals 18 residues. The CDR3 bases are TGTGCCAGCAGCCAGGGGACAGGGGGTTACAAGTCCTACAATGAGCAGTTCTTC. Encoded protein: CASSQGTGGYKSYNEQFF.

The rearrangement links TRBV3-1 to TRBJ2-2, with D hard to call. The V gene lost 0 bases and the J gene lost 4 bases, with 9 bases spanning the gap. CDR1 LGHDT and CDR2 YNNKEL come from the germline V gene (reference sequence). The CDR3 consists of 15 residues. CDR3 region: CASSQDILATGELFF. DNA for the CDR3: TGTGCCAGCAGCCAAGATATCCTGGCCACCGGGGAGCTGTTTTTT.

This chain links TRBV6-2 or TRBV6-3 with TRBJ2-7; D possibly corresponds to TRBD2 (5 bases). From germline, CDR1 is MNHEY and CDR2 SVGEGT. CDR3 length: 15 amino acids. V dropped 0 bases and J dropped 5 bases, with 14 bases sitting between them. This chain's CDR3 is CASSYSRSGIHEQYF. As DNA, the CDR3 is TGTGCCAGCAGTTACTCGAGATCCGGGATCCACGAGCAGTACTTC.

The gene calls are TRBV2 and TRBJ1-3, with D possibly TRBD1 on 6 matching bases. Between the trimmed V and J ends, which lost 1 base and 4 bases, there was a span of 11 bases. Germline CDR1 and CDR2: SNHLY and FYNNEI. The CDR3 runs 15 residues. DNA for the CDR3: TGTGCCAGCAGTGAAGAGGGGGTAGAAGGAAACACCATATATTTT. Translating it yields CASSEEGVEGNTIYF.

The count of this clonotype is one. The CDR3 DNA sequence: TGTGCCAGCAGCAGGGACCGAGGGAACGAGCAGTACTTC. Translated, it gives CASSRDRGNEQYF. The chain links TRBV2 to TRBJ2-7, with D tentatively TRBD1 or TRBD2 (5 bases each). The CDR3 spans 13 residues. V dropped 6 bases and J dropped 5 bases, with 14 bases sitting between them. The germline V gene encodes CDR1 SNHLY and CDR2 FYNNEI. The whole variable domain, remainder taken from reference TRBV2 and TRBJ2-7, is EPEVTQTPSHQVTQMGQEVILRCVPISNHLYFYWYRQILGQKVEFLVSFYNNEISEKSEIFDDQFSVERPDGSNFTLKIRSTKLEDSAMYFCASSRDRGNEQYFGPGTRLTVT.

DNA of the CDR3: TGTGCCAGCTCACCGCGTGGGGACAGCGCAACTAATGAAAAACTGTTTTTT. Translating it yields CASSPRGDSATNEKLFF. This rearrangement joins TRBV18 to TRBJ1-4, with TRBD1 matching 7 bases. V dropped 3 bases and J dropped 0; count of bases not matched to a gene: 7. The CDR3 loop spans 17 amino acids. Germline-derived CDR1 and CDR2 are KGHSH and LQKENI.

The chain recombines TRBV6-5 with TRBJ1-2; D remains ambiguous. The CDR3 length is 13 residues. CDR1 and CDR2 from the germline V gene are MNHEY and SVGAGI. V was clipped by 4 bases and J by 2 bases, with 8 bases between them. The CDR3 reads CASSWGGNYGYTF. DNA of the CDR3: TGTGCCAGCAGTTGGGGAGGGAACTATGGCTACACCTTC.

This chain links TRBV7-3 with TRBJ2-7, with D perhaps TRBD1 (5 bases). The CDR3 extends over 13 amino acids. The V end lost 5 bases, the J end lost 8 bases, and 16 bases lay between the germline ends. Germline CDR1 SGHTA, CDR2 FQGTGA. In nucleotides, the CDR3 is TGTGCCAGCAGCCAACTGGTTAGGGGTAAGCAGTACTTC. Translation: CASSQLVRGKQYF. Full variable domain (rest looked up from reference TRBV7-3 and TRBJ2-7): GAGVSQTPSNKVTEKGKYVELRCDPISGHTALYWYRQSLGQGPEFLIYFQGTGAADDSGLPNDRFFAVRPEGSVSTLKIQRTERGDSAVYLCASSQLVRGKQYFGPGTRLTVT.

This chain joins TRBV20-1 and TRBJ2-2; possible D gene TRBD2, 6 bases. Germline CDR1 DFQATT, CDR2 SNEGSKA (reference sequence). Trimming removed 3 bases at V and 4 bases at J, with 12 bases between. The CDR3 is 14 amino acids. Here the CDR3 DNA reads TGCAGTGCTAGTTTCAGGGAGGTCACCGGGGAGCTGTTTTTT. The encoded protein is CSASFREVTGELFF.

The CDR3, as DNA: TGCAGTGCTAGAAGGTCTTCGAACTCTGGAAACACCATATATTTT. Translating it yields CSARRSSNSGNTIYF. The gene calls are TRBV20-1 and TRBJ1-3, with no clear D. Trimming took off 2 bases at V and 0 bases at J, with 11 bases between the two ends. This CDR3 region has 15 residues. CDR1 and CDR2 (germline): DFQATT, SNEGSKA (reference sequence).

The chain links TRBV19 to TRBJ1-6; the match to TRBD1 covers 8 bases. CDR3 length: 15 amino acids. The germline V gene has CDR1 LNHDA and CDR2 SQIVND (reference sequence). Trimming at V came to 10 bases and at J to 7 bases, leaving 12 bases not matched to a gene. This CDR3 reads CATQNPTGGNSPLHF. The CDR3 DNA follows: TGTGCCACCCAAAACCCTACAGGGGGGAATTCACCCCTCCACTTT.

The chain links TRBV7-8 to TRBJ2-5, with D perhaps TRBD2 (5 bases). V shed 1 base and J shed 9 bases, with 18 bases lying between them. The V gene's germline CDR1 is SGHVS and CDR2 FQNEAQ. CDR3 length: 15 amino acids. The CDR3 protein is CASSLESRVSKAQYF. CDR3 DNA: TGTGCCAGCAGCTTAGAATCGAGGGTTTCTAAGGCCCAGTACTTC.

This sequence joins TRBV28 and TRBJ1-1; D is undetermined. The CDR3 is 15 residues long. Germline values: CDR1 MDHEN, CDR2 SYDVKM. The ends were cut back, 7 bases at V and 4 bases at J, with 19 bases in the middle. CDR3 in DNA: TGTGCCAGCATCGCATGGGAAAGGGCCGCCACTGAAGCTTTCTTT. This encodes CASIAWERAATEAFF.

The chain employs TRBV15 and TRBJ2-3; D gene uncertain. Germline lookup yields CDR1 LNHNV and CDR2 YYDKDF (reference sequence). The CDR3 sequence is 13 residues long. The V end lost 0 bases, the J end lost 6 bases, and 7 bases lay between the germline ends. CDR3 DNA sequence: TGTGCCACCAGCAGAGATGGGTGGGATACGCAGTATTTT. Translating gives CATSRDGWDTQYF.

This clonotype has just one count. The chain joins TRBV3-1 to TRBJ1-6; unclear D gene. V lost 0 bases and J lost 9, with 12 bases in between. This CDR3 region has 15 residues. Germline loops: CDR1 LGHDT, CDR2 YNNKEL (reference sequence). This CDR3 reads CASSQDDGSLSPLHF. CDR3 coding DNA: TGTGCCAGCAGCCAAGATGACGGTTCCCTTTCACCCCTCCACTTT.

The rearrangement joins TRBV25-1 to TRBJ2-2; TRBD1 matches 8 bases. This CDR3 is built from 17 residues. The germline gives CDR1 MGHDK, CDR2 SYGVNS. The trim removed 4 bases at V and 0 bases at J, leaving 7 bases unmatched. The CDR3 nucleotides are TGTGCCAGCAGTGGGAACACAGGGGGACCGAACACCGGGGAGCTGTTTTTT. Amino acids: CASSGNTGGPNTGELFF.

The chain combines TRBV29-1 with TRBJ1-1, with D perhaps TRBD1 (5 bases). CDR1 is SQVTM, CDR2 ANQGSEA, per germline. V lost 7 bases to trimming and J lost 1 base, with 13 bases between them. The CDR3 spans 13 residues. The CDR3 DNA sequence: TGCAGCGCCATTTACCAGGGGAACACTGAAGCTTTCTTT. The encoded protein is CSAIYQGNTEAFF.

J is TRBJ2-5 and V is TRBV7-2; D is uncertain. The V and J ends lost 0 bases and 2 bases respectively, with 4 bases between them. Germline CDR1 and CDR2: SGHTA and FQGNSA. The CDR3 contains 13 residues. In DNA form, the CDR3 reads TGTGCCAGCAGCTTAGCTCATCAAGAGACCCAGTACTTC. Amino acids: CASSLAHQETQYF.

This clonotype was observed a few times. CDR3 in amino acids: CASSYPDRAAFF. The DNA of the CDR3 is TGCGCCAGCAGCTACCCGGACAGGGCAGCTTTCTTT. The gene calls are TRBV5-1 and TRBJ1-1; 8 nucleotides agree with TRBD1. The V gene's germline CDR1 is SGHRS and CDR2 YFSETQ. There are 12 residues in the CDR3. Trimming removed 3 bases from V and 10 bases from J; junction bases left unmatched: 5.

This chain joins TRBV20-1 and TRBJ2-7, with D tentatively TRBD1 (6 bases). The germline CDR1 and CDR2 sequences are DFQATT and SNEGSKA (reference sequence). V gave up 1 base and J gave up 4 bases, with 11 bases separating them. This CDR3 contains 13 residues. The CDR3 nucleotides are TGCAGTGCTAGAGCCACAGGGAGTTACGAGCAGTACTTC. It encodes CSARATGSYEQYF.

V usage is TRBV29-1 and J usage is TRBJ1-5, with TRBD1 matching 9 bases. Germline V lookup: CDR1 SQVTM, CDR2 ANQGSEA. This CDR3 has 15 residues. J gave up 2 bases and V 5 bases, and 7 bases lay outside the gene matches. The CDR3 reads CSVLTGGRGNQPQHF. The CDR3 DNA sequence: TGCAGCGTTTTAACAGGGGGCAGGGGCAATCAGCCCCAGCATTTT. Full variable domain (rest looked up from reference TRBV29-1 and TRBJ1-5): SAVISQKPSRDICQRGTSLTIQCQVDSQVTMMFWYRQQPGQSLTLIATANQGSEATYESGFVIDKFPISRPNLTFSTLTVSNMSPEDSSIYLCSVLTGGRGNQPQHFGDGTRLSIL.

The V call is TRBV5-1, the J call TRBJ2-3; D remains unclear. Between the trimmed V and J ends, which lost 0 bases and 0 bases, there was a span of 5 bases. The CDR3 runs 14 residues. Germline loops: CDR1 SGHRS, CDR2 YFSETQ. The CDR3 nucleotides are TGCGCCAGCAGCTTGGAGCCTAGCACAGATACGCAGTATTTT. Translating gives CASSLEPSTDTQYF.

V is TRBV20-1 and J is TRBJ1-1; the D is unclear. Germline V gives CDR1 DFQATT, CDR2 SNEGSKA (reference sequence). The CDR3 sequence is 15 residues long. Between the trimmed V and J ends, which lost 3 bases and 0 bases, there was a span of 14 bases. Written as DNA, the CDR3 is TGCAGTGCTAGTACGTTGCAGGAGCTGAACACTGAAGCTTTCTTT. Translating it yields CSASTLQELNTEAFF.

The chain couples TRBV7-2 to TRBJ1-1; D uncertain. The length of the CDR3 is 14 residues. The V gene's germline CDR1 is SGHTA and CDR2 FQGNSA. Trimming removed 5 bases at V and 2 bases at J, with 12 bases between. CDR3 sequence reads: CASSAGTVNTEAFF. The CDR3 DNA sequence: TGTGCCAGCAGCGCCGGAACGGTTAACACTGAAGCTTTCTTT.